A single sample gave rise to the 3 T cell receptor beta chains below, sequenced in a study of T cell repertoires in cytomegalovirus infection. Each CDR3 protein is one row after TCRdb ran MiXCR on the reads. The sample contains a few hundred thousand distinct CDR3 sequences, 40% of which appear only once. These receptors lack a known antigen. This specimen consisted of cultured PBMCs, obtained from culture after CMV antigen stimulation. The receptor source for this set is a human donor in good health (CMV status not recorded). Some clones in this sample may be carry-over from other donors' samples.

This clonotype was counted a few times. The V call is TRBV6-1, the J call TRBJ2-7; D is undetermined. Trimming took 4 bases from V and 5 from J, leaving 15 bases between them. Germline CDR1 and CDR2: MNHNS and SASEGT. The CDR3 loop spans 14 amino acids. The CDR3 DNA reads as TGTGCCAGCAGTGCCTGGGTAACAGAGAACGAGCAGTACTTC. Encoded protein: CASSAWVTENEQYF.

The chain combines TRBV20-1 with TRBJ2-3, with 10 bases fitting TRBD2. V trimming: 3 bases; J trimming: 4 bases; junction bases outside the gene matches: 19. Germline loops: CDR1 DFQATT, CDR2 SNEGSKA (reference sequence). CDR3 size: 19 residues. The CDR3 nucleotides read TGCAGTGCTAGCGATTTCTCCAGAGCGGGGGGGCCACGGGCAGATACGCAGTATTTT. It specifies CSASDFSRAGGPRADTQYF.

This clonotype was found a few times. The rearrangement joins TRBV7-9 to TRBJ2-7; maybe TRBD1 (5 bases). The CDR3 covers 13 residues. Germline V gene data show CDR1 as SEHNR and CDR2 as FQNEAQ (reference sequence). Trimming cost V 0 bases and J 4 bases, with 7 bases left between them. CDR3 bases: TGTGCCAGCAGCTTAGCGGGGCAGTACGAGCAGTACTTC. Amino acid sequence: CASSLAGQYEQYF.